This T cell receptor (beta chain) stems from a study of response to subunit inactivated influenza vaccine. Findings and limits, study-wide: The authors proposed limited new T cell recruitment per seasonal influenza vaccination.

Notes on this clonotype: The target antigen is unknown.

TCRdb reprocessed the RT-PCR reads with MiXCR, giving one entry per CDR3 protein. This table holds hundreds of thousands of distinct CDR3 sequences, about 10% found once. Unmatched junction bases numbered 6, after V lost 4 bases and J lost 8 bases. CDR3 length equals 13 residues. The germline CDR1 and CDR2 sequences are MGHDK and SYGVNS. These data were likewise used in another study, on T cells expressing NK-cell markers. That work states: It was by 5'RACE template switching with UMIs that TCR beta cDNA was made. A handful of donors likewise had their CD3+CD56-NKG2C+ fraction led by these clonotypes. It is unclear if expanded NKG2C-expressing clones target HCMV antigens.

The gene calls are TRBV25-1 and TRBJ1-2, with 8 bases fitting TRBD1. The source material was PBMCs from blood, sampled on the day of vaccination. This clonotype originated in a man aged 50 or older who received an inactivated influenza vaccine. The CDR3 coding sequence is TGTGCCAGCAGTGGGGGACAGGCTGTGGGCTACACCTTC. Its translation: CASSGGQAVGYTF.